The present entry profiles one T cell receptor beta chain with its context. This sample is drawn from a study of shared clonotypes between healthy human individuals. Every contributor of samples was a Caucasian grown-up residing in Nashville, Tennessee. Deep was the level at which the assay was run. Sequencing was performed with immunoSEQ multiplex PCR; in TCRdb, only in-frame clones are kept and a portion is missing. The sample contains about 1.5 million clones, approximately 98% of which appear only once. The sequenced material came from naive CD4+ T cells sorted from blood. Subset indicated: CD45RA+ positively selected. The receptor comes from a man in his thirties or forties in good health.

CDR3 DNA sequence: TGTGCCAGCAGTTACTCTGGCGTAATCACAGATACGCAGTATTTT. This sequence encodes CASSYSGVITDTQYF. The chain links TRBV6-6 to TRBJ2-3; the D is unclear. The CDR3 covers 15 residues. The germline V gene encodes CDR1 MNHNY and CDR2 SVGAGI (reference sequence). V was shortened by 0 bases and J by 2 bases, with 9 bases between the two germline ends.